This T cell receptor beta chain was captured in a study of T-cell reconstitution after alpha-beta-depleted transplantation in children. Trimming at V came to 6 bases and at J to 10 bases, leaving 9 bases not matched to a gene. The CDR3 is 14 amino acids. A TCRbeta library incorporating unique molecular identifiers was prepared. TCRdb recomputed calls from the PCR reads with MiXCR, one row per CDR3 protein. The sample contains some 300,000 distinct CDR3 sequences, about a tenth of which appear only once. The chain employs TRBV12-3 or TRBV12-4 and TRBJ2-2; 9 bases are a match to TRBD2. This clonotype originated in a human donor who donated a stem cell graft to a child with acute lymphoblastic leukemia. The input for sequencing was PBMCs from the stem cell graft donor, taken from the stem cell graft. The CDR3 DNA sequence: TGTGCCAGCAGGGCGGGACTAGCATCGTTGGAGCTGTTTTTT. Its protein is CASRAGLASLELFF.